These 16 T cell receptor beta chains came from one sample sequenced in a study of human T cells and chemical hapten exposure (dated by TCRdb to the early 2020s). Receptors were amplified or captured by RACE. The sequencing machine was a NextSeq 500. In TCRdb, the public reads were trimmed at Q25 with fastp and aligned with MiXCR, with productive beta chains retained. Rows with a matching CDR3 protein are joined into one entry that keeps the most common DNA and genes. The sample table shows about 190,000 distinct CDR3 sequences, and under 25% are seen once. In total, the top ten clones hold roughly 2.3% of the sample. In the paper's terms, the time point label means: patch test 3, about 24 weeks after DPC sensitization. The label giving this sample's treatment or condition can be read as: therapeutic diphenylcyclopropenone sensitization with weekly scalp DPC. The sequencing here drew on whole blood, taken in connection with sensitization to the hapten diphenylcyclopropenone (DPC). The origin of the receptors is a woman aged 40 to 50 with alopecia areata. Some clones in this sample may be carry-over from other donors' samples.

This clonotype was detected only a few times. The J gene is TRBJ1-3, the V gene TRBV3-1; the match to TRBD1 covers 9 bases. CDR3 size: 14 residues. Losses at the gene ends were 4 bases for V and 2 bases for J; bases not matched to a gene: 0. Germline CDR1 is LGHDT and CDR2 is YNNKEL (reference sequence). This CDR3 reads CASSRQGAGNTIYF. The CDR3 DNA is TGTGCCAGCAGCCGACAGGGGGCTGGAAACACCATATATTTT.

A few counts support this clonotype. CDR3 nucleotide sequence: TGTGCCAGCGGGCGGTATGACGGCTACACCTTC. It codes for CASGRYDGYTF. The V call is TRBV6-5, the J call TRBJ1-2; D call uncertain. The germline V and J ends were trimmed by 8 bases and 8 bases, with 12 bases remaining between them. CDR1 and CDR2 from the germline V gene are MNHEY and SVGAGI. The CDR3 is 11 residues long.

There are many counts of this clonotype. The chain recombines TRBV4-1 with TRBJ1-1; D unresolved. Germline lookup yields CDR1 MGHRA and CDR2 YSYEKL. The CDR3 totals 16 residues. Trimming stripped 0 bases from V and 6 bases from J, with 17 bases between. The CDR3, as DNA: TGCGCCAGCAGCCAAGAGTCGGGGAGGGCTGGCGCTGAAGCTTTCTTT. Protein sequence: CASSQESGRAGAEAFF.

Only a few counts were recorded for this clonotype. J is TRBJ1-1 and V is TRBV20-1; D unresolved. This CDR3 is 11 amino acids long. Looked up from germline, CDR1 is DFQATT and CDR2 is SNEGSKA (reference sequence). The CDR3 protein is CSAYGDTEAFF. CDR3 bases: TGCAGCGCTTACGGGGACACTGAAGCTTTCTTT.

The gene calls are TRBV28 and TRBJ2-7; D is perhaps TRBD1 (6 bases). Germline loops: CDR1 MDHEN, CDR2 SYDVKM. V lost 5 bases and J lost 0, with 17 bases in between. The length of the CDR3 is 16 residues. For the CDR3, the DNA is TGTGCCAGCAGTGAGACCGGGACAAGACTCTCCTACGAGCAGTACTTC. Translation: CASSETGTRLSYEQYF.

The rearrangement joins TRBV28 to TRBJ1-4; TRBD1 is a possible D gene (5 bases). The CDR3 covers 16 residues. The V gene's germline CDR1 is MDHEN and CDR2 SYDVKM. V dropped 2 bases and J dropped 6 bases, with 16 bases sitting between them. CDR3 coding DNA: TGTGCCAGCAGTTTAGACCTCCCAGGGTGGGATGAAAAACTGTTTTTT. This encodes CASSLDLPGWDEKLFF.

The sample holds a few counts of this clonotype. The rearrangement links TRBV20-1 to TRBJ2-7, with 7 nucleotides matching TRBD1. V trimming: 0 bases; J trimming: 7 bases; junction bases outside the gene matches: 12. This CDR3 region has 15 residues. CDR1 is DFQATT, CDR2 SNEGSKA, per germline (reference sequence). CDR3 amino acids: CSARDLGDSREEQYF. The CDR3, as DNA: TGCAGTGCTAGAGATCTGGGGGACAGCAGGGAAGAGCAGTACTTC.

The gene calls are TRBV5-6 and TRBJ2-3; D is uncertain. The CDR3 has 12 amino acids. Trimming took 4 bases from V and 9 from J, leaving 12 bases between them. The germline CDR1 and CDR2 sequences are SGHDT and YYEEEE. CDR3: CASSSRTRTQYF. DNA for the CDR3: TGTGCCAGCAGCAGCCGGACCCGGACGCAGTATTTT. The full variable domain, in which reference TRBV5-6 and TRBJ2-3 provide the parts outside the CDR3, is DAGVTQSPTHLIKTRGQQVTLRCSPKSGHDTVSWYQQALGQGPQFIFQYYEEEERQRGNFPDRFSGHQFPNYSSELNVNALLLGDSALYLCASSSRTRTQYFGPGTRLTVL.

The V call is TRBV12-3 or TRBV12-4, the J call TRBJ1-1; D is uncertain. The CDR3 contains 13 residues. Trimming removed 5 bases from V and 10 bases from J, with 17 bases in between. The CDR3 reads CASSLHVGKGAFF. The CDR3 bases are TGTGCCAGCAGTCTCCACGTAGGGAAGGGAGCTTTCTTT.

The chain is built from TRBV5-1 and TRBJ2-7; 11 positions match TRBD2. The CDR3 spans 16 residues. Germline CDR1 SGHRS, CDR2 YFSETQ. The V and J ends lost 0 bases and 4 bases, in that order; junction bases with no gene match: 6. DNA for the CDR3: TGCGCCAGCAGCTTGGCCGCGGGACTAGCGGCTTACGAGCAGTACTTC. Translating gives CASSLAAGLAAYEQYF.

In its sample, this clonotype was seen many times. The genes are TRBV29-1 and TRBJ2-7, with D perhaps matching TRBD1 (6 bases). Looked up from germline, CDR1 is SQVTM and CDR2 is ANQGSEA. Trimming removed 1 base from V and 4 bases from J, with 14 bases in between. The CDR3 totals 14 residues. CDR3 sequence reads: CSVEARDTVYEQYF. CDR3 sequence (DNA): TGCAGCGTTGAAGCCCGGGACACCGTTTACGAGCAGTACTTC.

Ten or more counts support this clonotype. V and J are TRBV28 and TRBJ2-1, with D possibly being TRBD1 (5 bases). CDR1 MDHEN and CDR2 SYDVKM come from the germline V gene. This CDR3 comprises 15 residues. V lost 4 bases and J 5 bases, leaving 15 bases between the germline ends. CDR3 residues: CASSSPLWGHNEQFF. CDR3 in DNA: TGTGCCAGCAGTTCCCCACTATGGGGCCACAATGAGCAGTTCTTC.

The sample holds a few counts of this clonotype. The chain is built from TRBV7-6 and TRBJ2-3; no firm D call. The CDR3 length is 13 residues. V was cut by 4 bases and J by 4 bases, with 9 bases left in between. In germline, CDR1 is SGHVS, CDR2 FNYEAQ. The CDR3 here is CASSSIYADTQYF. As DNA, the CDR3 is TGTGCCAGCAGCTCGATCTATGCAGATACGCAGTATTTT.

This chain uses TRBV20-1 with TRBJ2-7, with 9 nucleotides matching TRBD2. The CDR3 loop spans 14 amino acids. The germline V gene has CDR1 DFQATT and CDR2 SNEGSKA (reference sequence). The V and J ends lost 2 bases and 5 bases, in that order; junction bases with no gene match: 7. The CDR3 DNA is TGCAGTGCTAGACTAGCGGGATCAAGAGACGAGCAGTACTTC. Encoded protein: CSARLAGSRDEQYF.

This clonotype was counted only a few times. This chain joins TRBV20-1 and TRBJ2-5; D not resolved. The CDR3 contains 13 residues. In germline, CDR1 is DFQATT, CDR2 SNEGSKA (reference sequence). V lost 0 bases, J lost 5 bases, and 10 bases lay in between. The CDR3 sequence: CSARDFSRETQYF. The CDR3 DNA reads TGCAGTGCTAGAGATTTTAGCAGGGAGACCCAGTACTTC.

The V and J genes are TRBV6-5 and TRBJ1-5, with D tentatively TRBD1 (5 bases). Per the germline V gene, CDR1 is MNHEY and CDR2 is SVGAGI. The CDR3 contains 13 residues. V lost 6 bases and J lost 3, with 9 bases in between. CDR3 coding DNA: TGTGCCAGCAGACGACAGCACAATCAGCCCCAGCATTTT. Its translation is CASRRQHNQPQHF.